This T cell receptor beta chain was sequenced in a study of T cells in localized non-small cell lung cancer. Study-wide findings and caveats: Heterogeneity cannot be ruled out, as sequencing used one tumor region only. Overall survival was longer when the density of T cells in the blood was higher. Tumor showed lower T cell clonality than uninvolved adjacent lung, where it was highest. Turning up in adjacent lung were a median 57 of the top 100 tumor clones.

About this clone itself: No antigen is known for it.

Sequenced by immunoSEQ multiplex PCR; TCRdb stores in-frame clones only, minus some. Of about 59,000 clones in the sample, roughly nine tenths were seen once. Sequencing used peripheral blood, obtained before any cancer treatment. This TCR was recovered from a man between 40 and 75 years old with stage I lung adenocarcinoma.

Here the CDR3 reads CASSLRLAGGTTYEQYF. CDR3 coding DNA: TGTGCCAGCAGTTTAAGACTAGCGGGGGGGACAACCTACGAGCAGTACTTC. This rearrangement joins TRBV27 to TRBJ2-7; 14 bases map to TRBD2. The CDR3 runs 17 residues. In germline, CDR1 is MNHEY, CDR2 SMNVEV (reference sequence). V lost 2 bases to trimming and J lost 2 bases; unmatched junction nucleotides: 5.